This entry lists 30 T cell receptor beta chains sequenced from one sample in a study of OX40 agonist ivuxolimab in advanced cancers. Some clones are missing from TCRdb's copy, which holds only in-frame ones; the method was immunoSEQ multiplex PCR. The sample contains around 68,000 clones, about nine tenths of which appear only once. Specimen: CD4+ or CD8+ T cells sorted from blood, collected in a trial of the OX40 agonist ivuxolimab. Receptor source: an adult with an advanced solid tumor such as melanoma, head and neck, liver or kidney cancer.

V gene TRBV7-9 combines with J gene TRBJ2-6; 7 positions agree with TRBD1. There are 19 residues in the CDR3. Germline V gives CDR1 SEHNR, CDR2 FQNEAQ (reference sequence). The ends lost 1 base at V and 4 bases at J; junction bases unmatched: 13. This CDR3 reads CASSLGRQGVLLGANVLTF. CDR3 DNA sequence: TGTGCCAGCAGCTTAGGGCGACAGGGAGTACTTCTGGGGGCCAACGTCCTGACTTTC.

The rearrangement uses TRBV5-4 and TRBJ2-2, with D perhaps being TRBD1 or TRBD2 (5 bases each). V was shortened by 2 bases and J by 6 bases, with 14 bases between the two germline ends. CDR1 is SGHNT and CDR2 is YYREEE in the germline V gene (reference sequence). This CDR3 spans 15 amino acids. DNA of the CDR3: TGTGCCAGCAGCTTAGGGACCAGGACTTCCGGGGAGCTGTTTTTT. Protein: CASSLGTRTSGELFF.

This clone has only one observation. The V gene is TRBV14, the J gene TRBJ1-1; D is possibly TRBD1 (6 bases). Looked up from germline, CDR1 is SGHDN and CDR2 is FVKESK. CDR3 size: 15 residues. Trimming left V 4 bases short and J 6 bases short, with 18 bases between. The CDR3 DNA reads TGTGCCAGCAGCCGGGACGGTCGGAGGGGGGCTGAAGCTTTCTTT. This codes for CASSRDGRRGAEAFF.

This chain links TRBV5-4 with TRBJ1-2, with 8 positions matching TRBD1. In germline, CDR1 is SGHNT, CDR2 YYREEE (reference sequence). J was trimmed by 3 bases and V by 2 bases; bases with no gene match: 6. The CDR3 has 15 amino acids. CDR3 nucleotide sequence: TGTGCCAGCAGCTTTAATCGGGGACAGGACTATGGCTACACCTTC. Amino acid sequence: CASSFNRGQDYGYTF. Variable domain in full (rest from reference TRBV5-4 and TRBJ1-2): ETGVTQSPTHLIKTRGQQVTLRCSSQSGHNTVSWYQQALGQGPQFIFQYYREEENGRGNFPPRFSGLQFPNYSSELNVNALELDDSALYLCASSFNRGQDYGYTFGSGTRLTVV.

Here the CDR3 reads CASSAGFYGYTF. DNA of the CDR3: TGTGCCAGCAGTGCCGGGTTCTATGGCTACACCTTC. The chain links TRBV6-5 to TRBJ1-2; D is ambiguous. From germline, CDR1 is MNHEY and CDR2 SVGAGI. The CDR3 is 12 amino acids. V lost 5 bases and J lost 4, with 8 bases in between.

J is TRBJ1-5 and V is TRBV7-2, with D uncertain. This CDR3 spans 15 amino acids. Germline CDR1 reads SGHTA; CDR2 reads FQGNSA. The V and J ends lost 1 base and 3 bases respectively, with 10 bases between them. The DNA of the CDR3 is TGTGCCAGCAGCTTAGAAGTCGGCATCAATCAGCCCCAGCATTTT. This encodes CASSLEVGINQPQHF.

The chain recombines TRBV5-1 with TRBJ2-2; D unresolved. V lost 1 base and J 0 bases, leaving 7 bases between the germline ends. Per the germline V gene, CDR1 is SGHRS and CDR2 is YFSETQ. The CDR3 length is 15 residues. The CDR3 coding sequence is TGCGCCAGCAGCTTGAACTCAGCGAACACCGGGGAGCTGTTTTTT. Its translation is CASSLNSANTGELFF. Drawing the rest from reference TRBV5-1 and TRBJ2-2, the complete variable domain is KAGVTQTPRYLIKTRGQQVTLSCSPISGHRSVSWYQQTPGQGLQFLFEYFSETQRNKGNFPGRFSGRQFSNSRSEMNVSTLELGDSALYLCASSLNSANTGELFFGEGSRLTVL.

The gene calls are TRBV28 and TRBJ1-5; 7 positions agree with TRBD1. The CDR3 is 15 amino acids. After removal of 6 bases from V and 2 bases from J, the junction contained 7 bases not matched to a gene. The germline gives CDR1 MDHEN, CDR2 SYDVKM. CDR3 region: CASSPLDRGNQPQHF. The DNA for the CDR3 is TGTGCCAGCAGCCCTCTAGACAGGGGCAATCAGCCCCAGCATTTT.

The chain joins TRBV7-8 to TRBJ1-2; D ambiguous. The germline gives CDR1 SGHVS, CDR2 FQNEAQ. CDR3 size: 12 residues. Trimming stripped 5 bases from V and 8 bases from J, with 12 bases between. CDR3 sequence reads: CASSLSESGYTF. CDR3 in DNA: TGTGCCAGCAGCCTATCCGAGAGCGGCTACACCTTC.

The chain is built from TRBV5-1 and TRBJ1-1, with TRBD1 identical over 7 bases. Germline V gene data show CDR1 as SGHRS and CDR2 as YFSETQ. CDR3 length equals 14 residues. Trimming at V came to 4 bases and at J to 3 bases, leaving 6 bases not matched to a gene. CDR3 residues: CASSRDSKDTEAFF. CDR3 bases: TGCGCCAGCAGCCGGGACAGTAAAGACACTGAAGCTTTCTTT.

The rearrangement joins TRBV9 to TRBJ2-1, with 8 nucleotides matching TRBD1. This CDR3 contains 15 residues. Germline trimming cut 0 bases from V and 3 bases from J; bases unmatched to any gene: 2. Germline V gene data show CDR1 as SGDLS and CDR2 as YYNGEE. The CDR3 reads CASSVEGTGYNEQFF. In DNA form, the CDR3 reads TGTGCCAGCAGCGTAGAGGGGACAGGCTACAATGAGCAGTTCTTC.

V gene TRBV4-3 combines with J gene TRBJ2-1, with 7 bases aligning to TRBD2. V was pared by 0 bases and J by 3 bases, with 8 bases of the junction left unmatched. Germline-derived CDR1 and CDR2 are LGHNA and YSLEER. The length of the CDR3 is 17 residues. The CDR3 sequence is CASSQEESGGLYNEQFF. DNA of the CDR3: TGCGCCAGCAGCCAAGAGGAGTCGGGGGGACTCTACAATGAGCAGTTCTTC.

The chain uses TRBV28 and TRBJ1-1, with a weak D call TRBD1 (6 bases). V dropped 6 bases and J dropped 4 bases, with 18 bases sitting between them. From germline, CDR1 is MDHEN and CDR2 SYDVKM. This CDR3 is 15 amino acids long. The CDR3: CASRKGGNTFTEAFF. Here the CDR3 DNA reads TGTGCCAGCAGAAAAGGGGGAAATACCTTCACTGAAGCTTTCTTT.

The chain employs TRBV6-6 and TRBJ1-1; maybe TRBD1 (5 bases). V was shortened by 5 bases and J by 4 bases, with 14 bases between the two germline ends. The V gene's germline CDR1 is MNHNY and CDR2 SVGAGI (reference sequence). The CDR3 runs to 14 residues. The CDR3 is CASSPPSRATEAFF. The DNA of the CDR3 is TGTGCCAGCAGTCCCCCGAGCAGGGCCACTGAAGCTTTCTTT.

This clone was counted a single time. The gene calls are TRBV5-1 and TRBJ2-2; no reliable D call. CDR1 SGHRS and CDR2 YFSETQ come from the germline V gene. V lost 3 bases to trimming and J lost 0 bases, with 9 bases between them. The CDR3 covers 15 residues. CDR3 loop: CASSSDTANTGELFF. In nucleotides, the CDR3 is TGCGCCAGCAGCTCGGATACCGCGAACACCGGGGAGCTGTTTTTT.

The rearrangement joins TRBV2 to TRBJ1-1, with D possibly matching TRBD1 (5 bases). Trimming pared 4 bases from V and 1 base from J, leaving 7 bases between. The V gene's germline CDR1 is SNHLY and CDR2 FYNNEI. The CDR3 is 13 residues long. CDR3 loop: CASSVGANTEAFF. The CDR3 DNA is TGTGCCAGCAGTGTCGGGGCGAACACTGAAGCTTTCTTT. Complete variable domain (other parts from reference TRBV2 and TRBJ1-1): EPEVTQTPSHQVTQMGQEVILRCVPISNHLYFYWYRQILGQKVEFLVSFYNNEISEKSEIFDDQFSVERPDGSNFTLKIRSTKLEDSAMYFCASSVGANTEAFFGQGTRLTVV.

The chain recombines TRBV11-2 with TRBJ2-1; D is unclear. CDR3 length: 13 amino acids. Trimming removed 3 bases from V and 7 bases from J, with 10 bases in between. The germline V gene encodes CDR1 SGHAT and CDR2 FQNNGV. The CDR3 DNA reads as TGTGCCAGCAGCTTCGAGAGAGTTAATGAGCAGTTCTTC. This codes for CASSFERVNEQFF.

This chain uses TRBV9 with TRBJ1-1; D is possibly TRBD1 (5 bases). Trimming took off 3 bases at V and 3 bases at J, with 18 bases between the two ends. CDR1 is SGDLS and CDR2 is YYNGEE in the germline V gene. The CDR3 length is 16 residues. CDR3 sequence (DNA): TGTGCCAGCAGCGCCCTCAAAACCATAGGGGACACTGAAGCTTTCTTT. Its translation: CASSALKTIGDTEAFF.

The chain couples TRBV4-1 to TRBJ1-4; TRBD1 aligns across 9 bases. The CDR3 loop spans 16 amino acids. The junction had 4 bases not matched to a gene; V was cut back by 0 bases and J by 5 bases. Germline CDR1 reads MGHRA; CDR2 reads YSYEKL. This CDR3 is CASSQERGTGNEKLFF. The CDR3 coding sequence is TGCGCCAGCAGCCAAGAACGCGGGACAGGGAATGAAAAACTGTTTTTT.

This chain connects TRBV30 to TRBJ2-1, with TRBD2 matching 7 bases. The germline V gene has CDR1 GTSNPN and CDR2 SVGIG (reference sequence). The CDR3 consists of 12 residues. Trimming cost V 0 bases and J 13 bases; bases outside gene matches: 6. The CDR3 nucleotides read TGTGCCTGGAGTGTAGGCGGGGGTGTTCAGTTCTTC. It is translated as CAWSVGGGVQFF.

The chain employs TRBV27 and TRBJ2-5; unclear D gene. The CDR3 consists of 14 residues. Germline V gene lookup returns CDR1 MNHEY and CDR2 SMNVEV (reference sequence). V lost 5 bases to trimming and J lost 4 bases, with 14 bases between them. DNA for the CDR3: TGTGCCAGCAGTCGTCCGGGCCTAACAGAGACCCAGTACTTC. Translating it yields CASSRPGLTETQYF.

The chain is built from TRBV30 and TRBJ2-3; TRBD1 is a possible D gene (6 bases). CDR1 and CDR2 from the germline V gene are GTSNPN and SVGIG (reference sequence). V lost 3 bases to trimming and J lost 1 base, with 8 bases between them. This CDR3 is 13 amino acids long. CDR3: CAWSRTGTDTQYF. DNA of the CDR3: TGTGCCTGGAGCCGGACAGGCACAGATACGCAGTATTTT.

This chain connects TRBV5-1 to TRBJ2-1, with D possibly TRBD2 on 6 matching bases. The CDR3 covers 15 residues. The germline gives CDR1 SGHRS, CDR2 YFSETQ. Deletions cut 4 bases from V and 3 bases from J, with 14 bases between. The CDR3 protein is CASSRLSGDYNEQFF. DNA for the CDR3: TGCGCCAGCAGCCGCCTGTCGGGAGACTACAATGAGCAGTTCTTC.

This chain uses TRBV5-1 with TRBJ2-1; weak D call: TRBD2 (5 bases). CDR1 and CDR2 (germline): SGHRS, YFSETQ. V lost 4 bases and J lost 6, with 8 bases in between. The CDR3 is 12 residues long. This CDR3 is CASSGRGNEQFF. In DNA, the CDR3 is TGCGCCAGCAGCGGGAGAGGCAATGAGCAGTTCTTC.

This clone was seen just once. V and J are TRBV4-1 and TRBJ1-1, with a possible D match to TRBD1 (5 bases). Trimming took 3 bases from V and 4 from J, leaving 12 bases between them. The V gene's germline CDR1 is MGHRA and CDR2 YSYEKL. CDR3 size: 14 residues. The CDR3 region is CASSQSTQGTEAFF. The CDR3 DNA reads as TGCGCCAGCAGCCAGTCCACCCAGGGCACTGAAGCTTTCTTT.

The chain combines TRBV6-5 with TRBJ2-7, with no clear D. V gave up 7 bases and J gave up 4 bases, with 14 bases separating them. CDR1 and CDR2 (germline): MNHEY, SVGAGI. CDR3 length equals 13 residues. CDR3 sequence: CASTLPPRYEQYF. In DNA, the CDR3 is TGTGCCAGCACCCTCCCACCACGTTACGAGCAGTACTTC.

The chain uses TRBV7-2 and TRBJ2-2, with D possibly TRBD1 on 6 matching bases. Germline values: CDR1 SGHTA, CDR2 FQGNSA. This CDR3 contains 16 residues. V lost 4 bases, J lost 0 bases, and 12 bases lay in between. The CDR3 loop is CASSWGQGTNTGELFF. DNA for the CDR3: TGTGCCAGCAGCTGGGGACAAGGAACGAACACCGGGGAGCTGTTTTTT.

The rearrangement joins TRBV18 to TRBJ2-1, with TRBD2 matching 9 bases. The CDR3 is 17 residues long. Germline V gene lookup returns CDR1 KGHSH and CDR2 LQKENI. V gave up 4 bases and J gave up 8 bases; unmatched junction bases: 15. The CDR3 loop is CASSRGPGLAAADEQFF. In DNA form, the CDR3 reads TGTGCCAGCTCACGGGGACCGGGACTAGCCGCCGCGGATGAGCAGTTCTTC. The whole variable domain, filled in from reference TRBV18 and TRBJ2-1, reads NAGVMQNPRHLVRRRGQEARLRCSPMKGHSHVYWYRQLPEEGLKFMVYLQKENIIDESGMPKERFSAEFPKEGPSILRIQQVVRGDSAAYFCASSRGPGLAAADEQFFGPGTRLTVL.

The chain uses TRBV6-1 and TRBJ1-6; 9 bases are shared with TRBD1. The length of the CDR3 is 16 residues. V shed 4 bases, J shed 6 bases, and the junction held 7 bases outside the gene matches. The V gene's germline CDR1 is MNHNS and CDR2 SASEGT. Here the CDR3 reads CASSVAGTGSNSPLHF. The CDR3 DNA follows: TGTGCCAGCAGTGTTGCCGGGACAGGGAGTAATTCACCCCTCCACTTT.

The chain employs TRBV5-6 and TRBJ1-1, with D possibly being TRBD1 (6 bases). CDR1 is SGHDT, CDR2 YYEEEE, per germline. V was trimmed by 2 bases and J by 5 bases, leaving 10 bases between them. CDR3 length: 13 residues. CDR3 coding DNA: TGTGCCAGCAGCTTAGGGGGTGGGACTGAAGCTTTCTTT. It yields the protein CASSLGGGTEAFF.